This T cell receptor beta chain comes out of a study of shared clonotypes between healthy human individuals. Measured with immunoSEQ multiplex PCR; TCRdb has only the in-frame clones, and not every one. The sample contains some 2.1 million clones, about 95% of which appear only once. Concerning this clone itself: At the DNA level, this CDR3 is encoded by other sequences in the same sample as well.

Germline lookup yields CDR1 SGHTA and CDR2 FQGNSA. Trimming stripped 0 bases from V and 0 bases from J, with 6 bases between. This CDR3 is 15 amino acids long. Terminally differentiated effector memory CD45RA+ cells were left out of the naive CD8 fraction, which was CD45RO-negative and positively selected for CCR7. The TCR originated in a young man in good health. Material: naive CD8+ T cells sorted from blood. The J gene is TRBJ2-4, the V gene TRBV7-2; D not resolved. The CDR3 protein is CASSLAGEAKNIQYF. The DNA for the CDR3 is TGTGCCAGCAGCTTAGCGGGTGAAGCCAAAAACATTCAGTACTTC. The full variable domain, completed using reference TRBV7-2 and TRBJ2-4, is GAGVSQSPSNKVTEKGKDVELRCDPISGHTALYWYRQSLGQGLEFLIYFQGNSAPDKSGLPSDRFSAERTGGSVSTLTIQRTQQEDSAVYLCASSLAGEAKNIQYFGAGTRLSVL.